Shown below are 24 T cell receptor beta chains from a single sample sequenced in a study of PD-1 blockade in classical Hodgkin lymphoma. Each patient's relapse followed autologous stem cell transplantation, and brentuximab vedotin exposure varied. Profiling relied on immunoSEQ multiplex PCR, and the TCRdb table lists in-frame clones only, not all of them. The repertoire consists of about 46,000 clones, with about three quarters occurring once and the leading ten covering roughly 9.6%. Here the sequenced sample was peripheral blood mononuclear cells (PBMCs), taken at baseline. All receptors derive from a human donor with classical Hodgkin lymphoma.

The rearrangement links TRBV9 to TRBJ2-2, with D possibly matching TRBD2 (6 bases). This CDR3 has 17 amino acids. Germline CDR1 and CDR2: SGDLS and YYNGEE. Trimming removed 3 bases at V and 7 bases at J, with 22 bases between. CDR3 coding DNA: TGTGCCAGCAGCGCTTCGACCGGGACTGGGGTTCGCGGGGAGCTGTTTTTT. It translates to CASSASTGTGVRGELFF.

CDR3 region: CATSRDVGRDYEQYF. Here the CDR3 DNA reads TGTGCCACCAGCAGAGATGTTGGCAGGGACTACGAGCAGTACTTC. The genes are TRBV15 and TRBJ2-7, with D possibly TRBD1 on 5 matching bases. Trimming removed 0 bases at V and 3 bases at J, with 12 bases between. The CDR3 covers 15 residues. Germline loops: CDR1 LNHNV, CDR2 YYDKDF (reference sequence).

The chain is built from TRBV7-2 and TRBJ1-5; 7 bases match TRBD1. Losses at the gene ends were 1 base for V and 7 bases for J; bases not matched to a gene: 4. Germline V gene lookup returns CDR1 SGHTA and CDR2 FQGNSA. The CDR3 has 14 amino acids. The CDR3 region has the DNA TGTGCCAGCAGCTTAGTTGCAGGGGGGCAGCCCCAGCATTTT. Translating it yields CASSLVAGGQPQHF.

For this clone: The identical CDR3 is also encoded by other nucleotide sequences in the sample. This chain uses TRBV7-9 with TRBJ2-1; 7 nucleotides align to TRBD2. V dropped 5 bases and J dropped 0; count of bases not matched to a gene: 4. The CDR3 is made up of 15 amino acids. In germline, CDR1 is SEHNR, CDR2 FQNEAQ (reference sequence). The DNA for the CDR3 is TGTGCCAGCAGCCTGTCTAGCGGCTCCTACAATGAGCAGTTCTTC. This codes for CASSLSSGSYNEQFF.

The chain recombines TRBV5-4 with TRBJ2-1; weak D call: TRBD1 (7 bases). CDR3 length: 15 residues. Germline lookup yields CDR1 SGHNT and CDR2 YYREEE (reference sequence). V lost 3 bases and J 3 bases, leaving 13 bases between the germline ends. CDR3 amino acids: CASSSPGGSYNEQFF. CDR3 bases: TGTGCCAGCAGCTCCCCAGGGGGGAGCTACAATGAGCAGTTCTTC. Filled out from reference TRBV5-4 and TRBJ2-1, the complete variable domain reads ETGVTQSPTHLIKTRGQQVTLRCSSQSGHNTVSWYQQALGQGPQFIFQYYREEENGRGNFPPRFSGLQFPNYSSELNVNALELDDSALYLCASSSPGGSYNEQFFGPGTRLTVL.

The chain recombines TRBV15 with TRBJ1-1; 7 nucleotides align to TRBD1. V was pared by 0 bases and J by 3 bases, with 7 bases of the junction left unmatched. The CDR3 spans 16 residues. Germline CDR1 is LNHNV and CDR2 is YYDKDF (reference sequence). This chain's CDR3 is CATSREEGRGDTEAFF. The CDR3 DNA reads as TGTGCCACCAGCAGAGAAGAGGGCAGGGGGGACACTGAAGCTTTCTTT.

The CDR3 DNA is TGTGCCACCGGCCGGGTCCACGAGCAGTACTTC. It translates to CATGRVHEQYF. The chain joins TRBV6-6 to TRBJ2-7; D is unclear. From germline, CDR1 is MNHNY and CDR2 SVGAGI (reference sequence). V lost 10 bases to trimming and J lost 5 bases, with 12 bases between them. The CDR3 runs 11 residues.

The chain links TRBV7-6 to TRBJ2-1; unclear D gene. Germline values: CDR1 SGHVS, CDR2 FNYEAQ. Deletions cut 5 bases from V and 4 bases from J, with 6 bases between. The CDR3 consists of 12 residues. In DNA, the CDR3 is TGTGCCAGCAGCGCTGAATACAATGAGCAGTTCTTC. This sequence encodes CASSAEYNEQFF.

This chain joins TRBV5-1 and TRBJ2-7, with D unclear. CDR1 is SGHRS, CDR2 YFSETQ, per germline. V lost 4 bases to trimming and J lost 4 bases, with 9 bases between them. This CDR3 is built from 12 residues. CDR3 amino acids: CASSHGRYEQYF. In DNA, the CDR3 is TGCGCCAGCAGCCACGGACGGTACGAGCAGTACTTC.

This chain links TRBV4-1 with TRBJ1-5; a possible D gene is TRBD1 (5 bases). Trimming cost V 4 bases and J 4 bases, with 14 bases left between them. Germline CDR1 MGHRA, CDR2 YSYEKL. The CDR3 totals 15 residues. The DNA for the CDR3 is TGCGCCAGCAGCCCCCTCATGGGGGTGAATCAGCCCCAGCATTTT. Its translation is CASSPLMGVNQPQHF.

The V and J genes are TRBV27 and TRBJ1-1, with D unresolved. The germline V gene encodes CDR1 MNHEY and CDR2 SMNVEV (reference sequence). The CDR3 covers 13 residues. Trimming took off 6 bases at V and 9 bases at J, with 17 bases between the two ends. The DNA for the CDR3 is TGTGCCAGCAGGCAAGCTGGACGATGGAAAGCTTTCTTT. Translated: CASRQAGRWKAFF.

This chain joins TRBV9 and TRBJ1-1; D possibly corresponds to TRBD1 (6 bases). The CDR3 consists of 14 residues. V lost 4 bases and J lost 7, with 17 bases in between. Germline CDR1 reads SGDLS; CDR2 reads YYNGEE. CDR3 nucleotide sequence: TGTGCCAGCAGCCCTCGAGATAAGGGGGGTGAAGCTTTCTTT. Amino acids: CASSPRDKGGEAFF. The variable domain in full, completed from reference TRBV9 and TRBJ1-1, reads DSGVTQTPKHLITATGQRVTLRCSPRSGDLSVYWYQQSLDQGLQFLIQYYNGEERAKGNILERFSAQQFPDLHSELNLSSLELGDSALYFCASSPRDKGGEAFFGQGTRLTVV.

This clone has only one observation. V usage is TRBV6-1 and J usage is TRBJ1-1; D gene unclear. The CDR3 consists of 15 residues. V lost 0 bases and J 4 bases, leaving 12 bases between the germline ends. Germline V lookup: CDR1 MNHNS, CDR2 SASEGT. The CDR3 region has the DNA TGTGCCAGCAGTGAAGCGGTGGGGATCAGCACTGAAGCTTTCTTT. Encoded protein: CASSEAVGISTEAFF.

The chain has TRBV15 and TRBJ1-3, with TRBD1 matching over 8 bases. V lost 3 bases, J lost 4 bases, and 5 bases stayed unmatched. CDR3 size: 15 residues. Germline-derived CDR1 and CDR2 are LNHNV and YYDKDF (reference sequence). The CDR3 reads CATSRTGARGNTIYF. For the CDR3, the DNA is TGTGCCACCAGCAGGACAGGGGCGAGGGGAAACACCATATATTTT.

The rearrangement uses TRBV5-5 and TRBJ1-1; D uncertain. This CDR3 comprises 15 residues. The germline V gene encodes CDR1 SGHKS and CDR2 YYEKEE (reference sequence). V lost 1 base to trimming and J lost 5 bases, with 15 bases between them. The CDR3 coding sequence is TGTGCCAGCAGCTTGTTCGCAGGCCTCCCGACTGAAGCTTTCTTT. Translated: CASSLFAGLPTEAFF.

The gene calls are TRBV7-3 and TRBJ2-1; tentative D call: TRBD1 (6 bases). The germline CDR1 and CDR2 sequences are SGHTA and FQGTGA. The CDR3 totals 14 residues. Between the trimmed V and J ends, which lost 2 bases and 5 bases, there was a span of 10 bases. The CDR3 spells CASSLQQGDNEQFF. CDR3 DNA sequence: TGTGCCAGCAGCTTACAACAGGGAGACAATGAGCAGTTCTTC. Full variable domain (outside the CDR3, taken from reference TRBV7-3 and TRBJ2-1): GAGVSQTPSNKVTEKGKYVELRCDPISGHTALYWYRQSLGQGPEFLIYFQGTGAADDSGLPNDRFFAVRPEGSVSTLKIQRTERGDSAVYLCASSLQQGDNEQFFGPGTRLTVL.

This rearrangement joins TRBV15 to TRBJ2-1, with 10 bases matching TRBD2. This CDR3 is built from 17 residues. With V trimmed by 3 bases and J by 0 bases, 5 bases remained unmatched. Germline values: CDR1 LNHNV, CDR2 YYDKDF (reference sequence). CDR3 sequence: CATSRGGLADSYNEQFF. The CDR3 DNA sequence: TGTGCCACCAGCAGGGGCGGACTAGCGGACTCCTACAATGAGCAGTTCTTC.

The rearrangement uses TRBV7-6 and TRBJ1-2, with D maybe TRBD1 (5 bases). Deletions cut 7 bases from V and 0 bases from J, with 12 bases between. Per germline, CDR1 SGHVS and CDR2 FNYEAQ. There are 14 residues in the CDR3. CDR3 in amino acids: CASTPRGSNYGYTF. The CDR3 DNA reads TGTGCCAGCACCCCGAGGGGATCTAACTATGGCTACACCTTC.

The rearrangement links TRBV11-2 to TRBJ1-5; possibly TRBD1 for D (6 bases). Trimming pared 1 base from V and 7 bases from J, leaving 11 bases between. This CDR3 has 14 amino acids. Germline V lookup: CDR1 SGHAT, CDR2 FQNNGV. The CDR3 reads CASSLGGQGQPQHF. The CDR3 coding sequence is TGTGCCAGCAGCTTAGGGGGGCAGGGGCAGCCCCAGCATTTT.

V usage is TRBV10-2 and J usage is TRBJ1-1; D uncertain. CDR3 length: 10 residues. Trimming stripped 9 bases from V and 4 bases from J, with 6 bases between. Germline V gene data show CDR1 as WSHSY and CDR2 as SAAADI. This CDR3 is CASKGTEAFF. In DNA, the CDR3 is TGCGCCAGTAAGGGCACTGAAGCTTTCTTT.

The J gene is TRBJ2-1, the V gene TRBV5-5; no firm D call. This CDR3 has 15 residues. Looked up from germline, CDR1 is SGHKS and CDR2 is YYEKEE (reference sequence). Trimming left V 6 bases short and J 4 bases short, with 17 bases between. The CDR3 DNA is TGTGCCAGCAACCTAAGGCAGCCCGATTACAATGAGCAGTTCTTC. It is translated as CASNLRQPDYNEQFF.

This clone was observed a handful of times. This chain joins TRBV7-6 and TRBJ2-7, with D possibly matching TRBD2 (5 bases). V was shortened by 3 bases and J by 5 bases, with 11 bases between the two germline ends. CDR1 SGHVS and CDR2 FNYEAQ come from the germline V gene. This CDR3 region has 13 residues. The CDR3 protein is CASSFSQRDEQYF. CDR3 in DNA: TGTGCCAGCAGCTTCTCCCAGAGGGACGAGCAGTACTTC.

The chain has TRBV6-5 and TRBJ2-5, with D possibly TRBD2 on 6 matching bases. CDR1 and CDR2 (germline): MNHEY, SVGAGI. The CDR3 is made up of 11 amino acids. V lost 10 bases and J lost 5, with 11 bases in between. CDR3 sequence (DNA): TGTGCCACCTCAGGGAGGGAGACCCAGTACTTC. This translates into CATSGRETQYF.

This clone was picked up a small number of times. The chain couples TRBV4-2 to TRBJ2-7; TRBD1 matches at 7 bases. The CDR3 has 14 amino acids. Germline loops: CDR1 LGHNA, CDR2 YNFKEQ. The junction had 5 bases not matched to a gene; V was cut back by 4 bases and J by 2 bases. The CDR3 coding sequence is TGTGCCAGCAGCCCTGACCAGGGGGCCTACGAGCAGTACTTC. Translating gives CASSPDQGAYEQYF.